Following are 31 T cell receptor beta chains from one sample sequenced in a study of identical twins. A single record per CDR3 protein comes from TCRdb applying MiXCR to the 5' RACE reads. The sample records 600,000 to 800,000 distinct CDR3 sequences, 21% being singletons. The sample was also linked to a second study, of T cells expressing NK-cell markers.

The sequenced material came from PBMCs. Receptor source: a woman aged 18-29 years in good health.

The CDR3 is CSATPLGQGVSEQYF. CDR3 bases: TGCAGTGCTACGCCTCTAGGACAGGGGGTTTCCGAGCAGTACTTC. The V call is TRBV20-1, the J call TRBJ2-7; 10 bases fit TRBD1. The CDR3 is 15 residues long. Looked up from germline, CDR1 is DFQATT and CDR2 is SNEGSKA (reference sequence). The ends lost 4 bases at V and 6 bases at J; junction bases unmatched: 12.

This sequence joins TRBV14 and TRBJ2-1, with 13 bases matching TRBD2. With V trimmed by 4 bases and J by 8 bases, 5 bases remained unmatched. The length of the CDR3 is 15 residues. The germline CDR1 and CDR2 sequences are SGHDN and FVKESK. CDR3 region: CASSRTSGSNDEQFF. The CDR3, as DNA: TGTGCCAGCAGCCGGACTAGCGGGAGTAACGATGAGCAGTTCTTC. Based on the CDR3 plus reference TRBV14 and TRBJ2-1, the full variable domain is EAGVTQFPSHSVIEKGQTVTLRCDPISGHDNLYWYRRVMGKEIKFLLHFVKESKQDESGMPNNRFLAERTGGTYSTLKVQPAELEDSGVYFCASSRTSGSNDEQFFGPGTRLTVL.

This clonotype appeared a few times. This chain joins TRBV29-1 and TRBJ2-1, with D possibly being TRBD2 (5 bases). Germline CDR1 reads SQVTM; CDR2 reads ANQGSEA. The CDR3 consists of 14 residues. V shed 3 bases and J shed 3 bases, with 12 bases lying between them. CDR3 in DNA: TGCAGCGTTGATTGGCCCCGGGACTACAATGAGCAGTTCTTC. This translates into CSVDWPRDYNEQFF.

This clonotype was seen ten or more times. The chain links TRBV7-8 to TRBJ1-4, with D perhaps matching TRBD1 (6 bases). V gave up 5 bases and J gave up 6 bases, with 7 bases separating them. Germline lookup yields CDR1 SGHVS and CDR2 FQNEAQ. This CDR3 has 12 residues. This chain's CDR3 is CASSRTDEKLFF. The CDR3 nucleotides are TGTGCCAGCAGCCGGACAGATGAAAAACTGTTTTTT.

This clonotype has just a few counts. CDR3 nucleotides: TGTGCCAGCAGTGAATCCGGGGCCCTTTATTCACCCCTCCACTTT. Translating it yields CASSESGALYSPLHF. The rearrangement joins TRBV25-1 to TRBJ1-6; a weak D match, TRBD1 (5 bases). Germline V gives CDR1 MGHDK, CDR2 SYGVNS. Trimming took 1 base from V and 8 from J, leaving 12 bases between them. The CDR3 is 15 residues long.

This clonotype was recorded at least ten times. The gene calls are TRBV5-1 and TRBJ2-3, with D possibly being TRBD2 (6 bases). CDR3 length: 13 residues. The V gene lost 4 bases and the J gene lost 5 bases, with 11 bases spanning the gap. CDR1 and CDR2 (germline): SGHRS, YFSETQ. CDR3 loop: CASSQTGGDTQYF. The CDR3, as DNA: TGCGCCAGCAGCCAGACCGGGGGAGATACGCAGTATTTT.

This clonotype was seen many times. This chain uses TRBV3-1 with TRBJ1-1; weak D call: TRBD1 (5 bases). Trimming removed 4 bases at V and 4 bases at J, with 13 bases between. CDR1 is LGHDT, CDR2 YNNKEL, per germline (reference sequence). The CDR3 sequence is 14 residues long. The CDR3 is CASSLYLGATEAFF. CDR3 DNA sequence: TGTGCCAGCAGCCTGTACCTAGGGGCCACTGAAGCTTTCTTT.

This clonotype was detected only a few times. CDR3 region: CASSSAGGRSSYNEQFF. The CDR3 nucleotides are TGTGCCAGCAGCTCTGCGGGGGGTCGAAGCTCCTACAATGAGCAGTTCTTC. The chain uses TRBV13 and TRBJ2-1, with 8 nucleotides matching TRBD2. V shed 4 bases, J shed 0 bases, and the junction held 8 bases outside the gene matches. Germline CDR1 and CDR2: PRHDT and FYEKMQ (reference sequence). The CDR3 spans 17 residues.

This clonotype has a count of ten or more. The chain recombines TRBV6-1 with TRBJ1-3; D perhaps matches TRBD1 (5 bases). The germline gives CDR1 MNHNS, CDR2 SASEGT. The CDR3 runs to 16 residues. Trimming took 11 bases from V and 0 from J, leaving 20 bases between them. CDR3 region: CAGSRGAKPSGNTIYF. The CDR3 region has the DNA TGTGCCGGCTCTCGAGGGGCGAAACCCTCTGGAAACACCATATATTTT.

In this sample, this clonotype turned up many times. The rearrangement uses TRBV4-2 and TRBJ2-2; D call uncertain. V gave up 7 bases and J gave up 8 bases, with 11 bases separating them. The CDR3 extends over 12 amino acids. Germline V gene lookup returns CDR1 LGHNA and CDR2 YNFKEQ. The CDR3 coding sequence is TGTGCCAGCACCCGGCTACCAGGGGAGCTGTTTTTT. Its translation: CASTRLPGELFF.

The chain recombines TRBV6-2 or TRBV6-3 with TRBJ2-1, with 7 bases matching TRBD2. The trim removed 10 bases at V and 2 bases at J, leaving 5 bases unmatched. CDR1 is MNHEY, CDR2 SVGEGT, per germline. This CDR3 spans 13 amino acids. CDR3 in DNA: TGTGCCACCAAAGCGGGACCCTACAATGAGCAGTTCTTC. It specifies CATKAGPYNEQFF.

This clonotype was recorded at least ten times. The V and J genes are TRBV5-1 and TRBJ2-7; D possibly corresponds to TRBD2 (5 bases). Trimming removed 0 bases at V and 5 bases at J, with 15 bases between. Germline V gene data show CDR1 as SGHRS and CDR2 as YFSETQ. There are 15 residues in the CDR3. CDR3 DNA: TGCGCCAGCAGCTTGGGGGGTAGCGTCCCCAACGAGCAGTACTTC. Its translation is CASSLGGSVPNEQYF. Full variable domain (remainder filled in from reference TRBV5-1 and TRBJ2-7): KAGVTQTPRYLIKTRGQQVTLSCSPISGHRSVSWYQQTPGQGLQFLFEYFSETQRNKGNFPGRFSGRQFSNSRSEMNVSTLELGDSALYLCASSLGGSVPNEQYFGPGTRLTVT.

The chain has TRBV7-2 and TRBJ1-5, with 8 bases fitting TRBD1. This CDR3 region has 17 residues. Per the germline V gene, CDR1 is SGHTA and CDR2 is FQGNSA. Unmatched junction bases numbered 10, after V lost 1 base and J lost 5 bases. This CDR3 reads CASSLVASRGLDQPQHF. CDR3 in DNA: TGTGCCAGCAGCTTAGTGGCTTCCAGGGGGCTGGATCAGCCCCAGCATTTT.

The chain has TRBV5-1 and TRBJ2-7; 8 bases match TRBD1. Losses at the gene ends were 2 bases for V and 0 bases for J; bases not matched to a gene: 7. The CDR3 is 16 amino acids. Germline V gene data show CDR1 as SGHRS and CDR2 as YFSETQ. The CDR3 nucleotides read TGCGCCAGCAGCTTACCCGGGACAGGACCCTCCTACGAGCAGTACTTC. Protein sequence: CASSLPGTGPSYEQYF.

This clonotype has more than one count but fewer than ten. The genes are TRBV5-5 and TRBJ2-1; no clear D gene. The CDR3 spans 15 residues. Germline CDR1 SGHKS, CDR2 YYEKEE (reference sequence). V gave up 2 bases and J gave up 0 bases, with 9 bases separating them. This CDR3 reads CASSFDTSSYNEQFF. The DNA of the CDR3 is TGTGCCAGCAGCTTTGACACAAGCTCCTACAATGAGCAGTTCTTC.

This clonotype has at least ten counts. This rearrangement joins TRBV6-6 to TRBJ2-7; D is uncertain. The CDR3 is 11 residues long. Trimming pared 5 bases from V and 4 bases from J, leaving 6 bases between. Germline V gives CDR1 MNHNY, CDR2 SVGAGI (reference sequence). The CDR3 DNA is TGTGCCAGCAGTCACGTATACGAGCAGTACTTC. Amino acids: CASSHVYEQYF.

The chain has TRBV12-3 or TRBV12-4 and TRBJ1-5; D not resolved. This CDR3 has 13 residues. V was clipped by 7 bases and J by 3 bases, with 10 bases between them. CDR3 in amino acids: CASTPGNNQPQHF. The CDR3 DNA follows: TGTGCCAGCACACCCGGTAACAATCAGCCCCAGCATTTT.

The rearrangement uses TRBV20-1 and TRBJ2-1, with D unresolved. Germline values: CDR1 DFQATT, CDR2 SNEGSKA (reference sequence). The CDR3 totals 13 residues. V was trimmed by 3 bases and J by 0 bases, leaving 6 bases between them. The CDR3 sequence is CSASKSSYNEQFF. The CDR3 bases are TGCAGTGCTAGTAAGAGCTCCTACAATGAGCAGTTCTTC.

This sequence joins TRBV9 and TRBJ2-3, with D unclear. V lost 0 bases to trimming and J lost 4 bases, with 18 bases between them. Germline V lookup: CDR1 SGDLS, CDR2 YYNGEE. CDR3 length: 17 residues. The CDR3 sequence: CASSVGGRPALSDTQYF. CDR3 nucleotides: TGTGCCAGCAGCGTAGGTGGTCGTCCAGCCCTATCAGATACGCAGTATTTT.

The chain carries TRBV12-3 or TRBV12-4 and TRBJ1-1; D ambiguous. This CDR3 region has 11 residues. Deletions cut 7 bases from V and 4 bases from J, with 7 bases between. For the CDR3, the DNA is TGTGCCAGCATGGGTGGCACTGAAGCTTTCTTT. Its translation is CASMGGTEAFF.

This clonotype appeared a few times. The chain links TRBV12-3 or TRBV12-4 to TRBJ1-1, with unresolved D. The length of the CDR3 is 16 residues. The V end was cut by 1 base, the J end by 6 bases, with 18 bases between. CDR3: CASSLGPRKLAAEAFF. The CDR3 coding sequence is TGTGCCAGCAGTTTAGGACCCAGGAAACTTGCAGCTGAAGCTTTCTTT.

The table lists this clonotype with a few counts. J is TRBJ2-6 and V is TRBV4-1; D is ambiguous. Between the trimmed V and J ends, which lost 5 bases and 3 bases, there was a span of 11 bases. Germline values: CDR1 MGHRA, CDR2 YSYEKL. This CDR3 spans 15 amino acids. The DNA for the CDR3 is TGCGCCAGCAGCGGAAGAGTAAATGGGGCCAACGTCCTGACTTTC. Its translation: CASSGRVNGANVLTF.

Ten or more counts support this clonotype. The chain links TRBV6-1 to TRBJ1-5; D remains ambiguous. V dropped 7 bases and J dropped 0 bases, with 10 bases sitting between them. Germline loops: CDR1 MNHNS, CDR2 SASEGT. This CDR3 has 14 amino acids. This chain's CDR3 is CASTPVNSNQPQHF. The DNA of the CDR3 is TGTGCCAGCACTCCAGTTAATAGCAATCAGCCCCAGCATTTT.

The chain combines TRBV30 with TRBJ2-3; D not certain. The CDR3 contains 12 residues. The germline gives CDR1 GTSNPN, CDR2 SVGIG (reference sequence). The V end was cut by 6 bases, the J end by 2 bases, with 9 bases between. CDR3 bases: TGTGCCTGTGGTGACCTCACAGATACGCAGTATTTT. Translating gives CACGDLTDTQYF.

J is TRBJ2-1 and V is TRBV9; the match to TRBD2 covers 7 bases. The CDR3 extends over 17 amino acids. The trim removed 0 bases at V and 0 bases at J, leaving 6 bases unmatched. CDR1 and CDR2 (germline): SGDLS, YYNGEE. For the CDR3, the DNA is TGTGCCAGCAGCGTAGCTACGGGGGGAAGCTCCTACAATGAGCAGTTCTTC. Translation gives CASSVATGGSSYNEQFF.

For the CDR3, the DNA is TGCGCCAGCAGCTGGGGCCAAAATCGGGGGATTGAGCAGTTCTTC. This translates into CASSWGQNRGIEQFF. The V and J genes are TRBV5-1 and TRBJ2-1; tentative D call: TRBD2 (6 bases). Trimming took 3 bases from V and 9 from J, leaving 19 bases between them. Per germline, CDR1 SGHRS and CDR2 YFSETQ. This CDR3 has 15 residues.

The chain couples TRBV12-3 or TRBV12-4 to TRBJ2-3; 7 nucleotides match TRBD2. This CDR3 is built from 14 residues. Trimming removed 7 bases from V and 5 bases from J; junction bases left unmatched: 9. The CDR3 protein is CASNQRGGLDTQYF. The CDR3 DNA sequence: TGTGCCAGCAACCAGCGGGGCGGCCTAGATACGCAGTATTTT.

This chain connects TRBV7-6 to TRBJ2-7, with 10 bases that match TRBD1. The CDR3 extends over 15 amino acids. With 5 bases clipped from V and 5 bases from J, the junction kept 9 bases outside the gene matches. Germline CDR1 and CDR2: SGHVS and FNYEAQ. The CDR3 is CASSGRDRGFDEQYF. The CDR3 bases are TGTGCCAGCAGCGGCCGGGACAGGGGCTTTGACGAGCAGTACTTC. The full variable domain, completed using reference TRBV7-6 and TRBJ2-7, is GAGVSQSPRYKVTKRGQDVALRCDPISGHVSLYWYRQALGQGPEFLTYFNYEAQQDKSGLPNDRFSAERPEGSISTLTIQRTEQRDSAMYRCASSGRDRGFDEQYFGPGTRLTVT.

This clonotype occurred a few times. The V call is TRBV2, the J call TRBJ2-3; weak D call: TRBD1 (8 bases). Germline-derived CDR1 and CDR2 are SNHLY and FYNNEI. V lost 7 bases and J lost 9, with 17 bases in between. This CDR3 is built from 13 residues. The CDR3 nucleotides read TGTGCCAGCACCCAGGGGGCTAGCGGAACGCAGTATTTT. Translating it yields CASTQGASGTQYF.

This clonotype was observed once. The CDR3 spells CASSHLDRENEQFF. The CDR3 nucleotides read TGTGCCAGCAGCCATCTCGACAGGGAGAATGAGCAGTTCTTC. J is TRBJ2-1 and V is TRBV3-1, with 7 bases identical to TRBD1. The CDR3 extends over 14 amino acids. V gave up 3 bases and J gave up 7 bases; unmatched junction bases: 6. In germline, CDR1 is LGHDT, CDR2 YNNKEL (reference sequence).

This clonotype appeared a few times. V is TRBV6-5 and J is TRBJ2-7; no clear D. The V and J ends lost 0 bases and 2 bases respectively, with 14 bases between them. This CDR3 has 16 residues. CDR1 and CDR2 (germline): MNHEY, SVGAGI. CDR3: CASSYSGSNYPYEQYF. As DNA, the CDR3 is TGTGCCAGCAGTTACTCAGGATCTAACTACCCCTACGAGCAGTACTTC.